This T cell receptor (beta chain) stems from a study of T cells in Graves' hyperthyroidism and ophthalmopathy. What was amplified from RNA transcripts were TCR beta CDR3 regions. During a first-round RT-PCR of the TCR CDR3, the HTBI primer set was used. TCRdb independently ran MiXCR on the multiplex PCR reads; one entry per CDR3 protein. The sample carries a few hundred thousand distinct CDR3 sequences, about half recorded once. Study-wide results and limits: Expanded thyroid clonotypes (above 0.001) were mostly also found in blood. With a median lead of about 6.9 months before onset, the model predicted ophthalmopathy.

Points on this clonotype: The antigen remains unidentified.

Criteria for exclusion of patients were uncontrolled infection, other autoimmune disease, pregnancy or lactation. Diagnoses rested on clinical symptoms, serum thyroxine and TRAb, thyroid ultrasound and orbital computed tomography. Germline-derived CDR1 and CDR2 are SQVTM and ANQGSEA. V was shortened by 8 bases and J by 0 bases, with 10 bases between the two germline ends. This CDR3 contains 12 residues. V gene TRBV29-1 combines with J gene TRBJ2-5; TRBD2 might be the D (6 bases). This clonotype was sampled from an adult woman with Graves' disease, either hyperthyroidism or ophthalmopathy (not recorded which). The source material was peripheral blood or thyroid tissue (not recorded which). CDR3 DNA: TGCAGCCACCGGGACTACCAAGAGACCCAGTACTTC. This translates into CSHRDYQETQYF.